Here is one T cell receptor (beta chain) with its context. In this sample, this clonotype turned up a few times. It has no known antigen specificity. One base away there is no much larger clone; base qualities are not given. This entry belongs to a study of T cells in Graves' hyperthyroidism and ophthalmopathy (dated by TCRdb to the late 2010s). For the wider study: Peripheral blood samples were taken at initial diagnosis, before any treatment was given. A discovery cohort of roughly 100 patients, about 44 with Graves' ophthalmopathy and fewer than 65 with stable Graves' hyperthyroidism, was used to find distinguishing TCR V-J signatures. An independent validation cohort of around 19 hyperthyroidism patients and some 15 patients who later progressed to ophthalmopathy tested prospective prediction of ophthalmopathy. The 75 to 100 discovery patients were randomly split 7:3 into training and test sets. In over five Graves' hyperthyroidism patients, the study also compared T-cell repertoires from thyroid tissue with T-cell repertoires from blood. After sampling, hyperthyroidism patients received methimazole starting at 30 mg daily, and ophthalmopathy patients received high-dose intravenous methylprednisolone. According to the paper, TCR Vbeta CDR3 sequencing was carried out on roughly 130 peripheral blood samples, which came from under 50 ophthalmopathy, roughly 75 hyperthyroidism and roughly 17 progressor patients.

Graves' hyperthyroidism was defined as stable when no progression to ophthalmopathy occurred over 18 months of follow-up. The hyperthyroidism patients were between 18 and 65 years old and newly diagnosed, with a disease duration of less than 2 months. Any patient with an uncontrolled infection, another autoimmune disease, pregnancy or lactation was excluded. Clinical symptoms, serum thyroxine and TRAb, thyroid ultrasound, and orbital computed tomography formed the basis for the diagnoses. PBMCs were isolated from about 9 ml of fresh peripheral blood by Ficoll-Paque density gradient centrifugation. Trizol reagent was used to extract total RNA, and RNA quality was then checked on an Agilent 2100 Bioanalyzer. What the authors observed across the whole study: In validation, progression to ophthalmopathy was predicted by the model with 70% to 71% sensitivity and around 75% specificity, a median of roughly 6.4 months before onset. No statistical method was used to set the sample size in advance, and investigators knew the group allocation. Ophthalmopathy was separated from stable hyperthyroidism by a 13 V-J signature model, with 85% to 90% sensitivity and about 81% specificity obtained in cross-validation and 80%/75% obtained in testing. Blood samples also contained most of the expanded thyroid clonotypes (frequency above 0.001), which suggests that blood repertoires may reflect thyroid immune responses.

TCR beta CDR3 regions were amplified from RNA transcripts. The first round of RT-PCR for the TCR CDR3 was performed with the HTBI primer set and the Qiagen OneStep RT-PCR kit. A second multiplex PCR round built the libraries, followed by size selection and purification. Paired-end sequencing of the libraries was performed with 100 bp reads on an Illumina HiSeq2000. Regarding the original processing steps: SOAPnuke was used to process the raw data, throwing out any read that contained adapters or uncalled bases, had a mean Phred below 15, or lacked an exact constant-primer or identifier match. COPE v1.2.5 was used to merge the high-quality paired reads, and each unique nucleotide sequence was defined as a clonotype. MiTCR v1.1 was used to align the clonotypes against IMGT TRBV, TRBD and TRBJ reference segments. The analysis included only V-J combinations with a frequency above 0.0001, which together covered roughly 99% of the repertoires. The TCS score was defined as F50 (clonal expansion) divided by E x V (chaos), with BLOSUM62-based TCRdist calculated between CDR3 peptides within each V-J. Welch's t-statistics and random forest reduced 500 to 650 V-J features to roughly 13, which were used in a naive Bayes classifier (R e1071). Starting from the raw public reads, TCRdb applied fastp trimming at Q25, assembled clones with MiXCR and retained in-frame beta chains. Each entry merges the rows of one CDR3 protein and shows their most common DNA and genes. None of the V and J calls come from the authors' own analysis; TCRdb made them. The sample data list over 150,000 distinct CDR3 sequences, and about a sixth of these were observed just once. Clones ranked in the top ten supply 25% to 30% of the sample.

The germline V gene specifies MNHNS as CDR1 and SASEGT as CDR2. V is shortened by 6 bases, J by 7 bases, and the region joining them spans 13 bases. The cysteine opens and the phenylalanine closes a CDR3 of 13 amino acids. Just the 39-base CDR3 DNA is kept, in frame starting at base 1. The sequenced sample was blood. The rearranged segments are TRBV6-1 and TRBJ2-1; the D gene is not confidently resolved. The TCR sequence derives from a woman in her fifties or sixties with Graves' hyperthyroidism. The nucleotides read TGTGCCAGCAGGGCGAGTACATGGAATGAGCAGTTCTTC. Its translation is CASRASTWNEQFF.